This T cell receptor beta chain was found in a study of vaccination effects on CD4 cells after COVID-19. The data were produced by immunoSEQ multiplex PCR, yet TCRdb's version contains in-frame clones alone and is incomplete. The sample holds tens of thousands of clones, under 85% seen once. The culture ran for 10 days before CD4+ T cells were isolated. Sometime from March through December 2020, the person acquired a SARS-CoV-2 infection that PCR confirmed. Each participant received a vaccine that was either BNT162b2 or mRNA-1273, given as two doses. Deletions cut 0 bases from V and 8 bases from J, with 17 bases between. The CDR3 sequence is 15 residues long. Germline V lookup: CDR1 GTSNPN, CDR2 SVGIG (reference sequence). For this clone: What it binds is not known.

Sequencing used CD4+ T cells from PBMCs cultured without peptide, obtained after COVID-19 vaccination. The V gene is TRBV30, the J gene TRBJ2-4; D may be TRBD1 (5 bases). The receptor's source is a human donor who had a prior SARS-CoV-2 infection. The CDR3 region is CAWSVQVARRDIQYF. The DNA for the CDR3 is TGTGCCTGGAGTGTACAGGTCGCAAGAAGGGACATTCAGTACTTC.